The 4 T cell receptor beta chains below were found in one sample sequenced in a study of beta chain features in type 1 diabetes. Sequenced material consisted of expressed TCRB transcripts (all of the isolated RNA was reverse transcribed). Clones were read by immunoSEQ multiplex PCR, and TCRdb kept only the in-frame ones, dropping some. The sample includes about 150,000 clones, 40% to 60% of them seen just once. Sequenced sample: Tregs from blood. Receptors originate from a man between 18 and 29 years old in good health.

The chain uses TRBV5-1 and TRBJ2-1, with TRBD1 identical over 7 bases. CDR3 length: 16 amino acids. The germline V gene has CDR1 SGHRS and CDR2 YFSETQ. V trimming: 3 bases; J trimming: 6 bases; junction bases outside the gene matches: 12. CDR3 amino acids: CASSSTPTGLGNEQFF. CDR3 DNA sequence: TGCGCCAGCAGCTCGACACCGACAGGGTTAGGCAATGAGCAGTTCTTC.

This clone was seen a handful of times. The chain combines TRBV7-2 with TRBJ2-2; D is perhaps TRBD1 (5 bases). This CDR3 is built from 18 residues. V was pared by 5 bases and J by 2 bases, with 21 bases between. Germline V lookup: CDR1 SGHTA, CDR2 FQGNSA. The DNA of the CDR3 is TGTGCCAGCAGCCCGCAGGGCACGATAGGTTTTAACACCGGGGAGCTGTTTTTT. Translated, it gives CASSPQGTIGFNTGELFF. The full variable domain, completed using reference TRBV7-2 and TRBJ2-2, is GAGVSQSPSNKVTEKGKDVELRCDPISGHTALYWYRQSLGQGLEFLIYFQGNSAPDKSGLPSDRFSAERTGGSVSTLTIQRTQQEDSAVYLCASSPQGTIGFNTGELFFGEGSRLTVL.

The V and J genes are TRBV7-2 and TRBJ1-1; D not certain. The germline V and J ends were trimmed by 1 base and 0 bases, with 6 bases remaining between them. Germline values: CDR1 SGHTA, CDR2 FQGNSA. This CDR3 contains 14 residues. As DNA, the CDR3 is TGTGCCAGCAGCTTAGTAGTGGTGAACACTGAAGCTTTCTTT. Encoded protein: CASSLVVVNTEAFF.

This clone was observed a handful of times. The chain employs TRBV30 and TRBJ2-3; D is perhaps TRBD2 (6 bases). Germline-derived CDR1 and CDR2 are GTSNPN and SVGIG (reference sequence). Trimming shortened V by 1 base and J by 3 bases, and 11 bases separated the two germline ends. The CDR3 length is 14 residues. CDR3 bases: TGTGCCTGGAGTGAGGGGCTAGCGACAGATACGCAGTATTTT. Protein product: CAWSEGLATDTQYF.